Below are 5 T cell receptor beta chains sequenced from a single sample in a study of metastatic and nonmetastatic thyroid tumors. Using MiXCR, TCRdb re-called clones from the PCR reads. This sample carries approximately 12,000 clones, around 31% of them seen once, and the ten largest clones take more than 10%. Thyroid surgery was preceded by no treatment in any patient. Sequencing was carried out using tumor tissue. Receptor source: a female donor with papillary thyroid cancer or a benign thyroid nodule (not recorded which). Some clones in this sample may be carry-over from other donors' samples.

This clone has only a few counts. J is TRBJ2-1 and V is TRBV6-2 or TRBV6-3; no clear D. The CDR3 runs to 13 residues. The V gene lost 4 bases and the J gene lost 3 bases, with 7 bases spanning the gap. Per the germline V gene, CDR1 is MNHEY and CDR2 is SVGEGT. The CDR3 loop is CASSFEVYNEQFF. CDR3 bases: TGTGCCAGCAGTTTCGAGGTCTACAATGAGCAGTTCTTC.

This clone was counted a few times. The rearrangement links TRBV25-1 to TRBJ1-2; D is possibly TRBD1 (6 bases). Trimming left V 10 bases short and J 8 bases short, with 23 bases between. The CDR3 is made up of 14 amino acids. Germline CDR1 and CDR2: MGHDK and SYGVNS. For the CDR3, the DNA is TGTGCCATCAGCCTCAACTCTTACAGGGAAGGCTACACCTTC. Amino acids: CAISLNSYREGYTF.

The genes are TRBV3-1 and TRBJ1-4, with D perhaps matching TRBD1 (6 bases). CDR3 length: 12 amino acids. V was shortened by 8 bases and J by 7 bases, with 11 bases between the two germline ends. Germline CDR1 LGHDT, CDR2 YNNKEL (reference sequence). CDR3 bases: TGTGCCAGCGGGGGGCCTGGTGAAAAACTGTTTTTT. This encodes CASGGPGEKLFF.

This clone was counted a few times. The gene calls are TRBV24-1 and TRBJ1-2, with a possible D match to TRBD1 (6 bases). The CDR3 loop spans 12 amino acids. Between the trimmed V and J ends, which lost 4 bases and 7 bases, there was a span of 9 bases. CDR1 is KGHDR and CDR2 is SFDVKD in the germline V gene. The CDR3 DNA sequence: TGTGCCACCAGTGACTACAGGGCTGGCTACACCTTC. Translation gives CATSDYRAGYTF.

This clone was seen a handful of times. The rearrangement joins TRBV6-1 to TRBJ1-6; TRBD1 matches at 7 bases. The CDR3 has 14 residues. Germline CDR1 is MNHNS and CDR2 is SASEGT. The junction had 5 bases not matched to a gene; V was cut back by 6 bases and J by 6 bases. The chain's CDR3 is CASRGDRTNSPLHF. CDR3 coding DNA: TGTGCCAGCAGGGGGGACAGAACTAATTCACCCCTCCACTTT.